These 13 T cell receptor beta chains came from one sample sequenced in a study of T-cell memory formation after mild COVID-19. TCRdb analysed the 5' RACE reads with MiXCR anew, one entry per CDR3 protein. The sample records approximately 340,000 distinct CDR3 sequences, 15% to 20% being singletons. The material sequenced was PBMCs or a T cell subset sorted from them (not recorded which). Receptors originate from a man aged 18 to 30 who had mild COVID-19 (a few samples of this study predate the infection). Cell type and time point are not known.

The genes are TRBV29-1 and TRBJ1-1; perhaps TRBD1 as D (5 bases). CDR1 and CDR2 (germline): SQVTM, ANQGSEA. The CDR3 runs to 13 residues. The V end lost 4 bases, the J end lost 5 bases, and 14 bases lay between the germline ends. The CDR3 here is CSVALQERTEAFF. The DNA of the CDR3 is TGCAGCGTTGCCCTACAGGAAAGGACTGAAGCTTTCTTT.

This clonotype turned up a few times. The rearrangement joins TRBV4-1 to TRBJ2-5; no clear D gene. The V gene lost 1 base and the J gene lost 3 bases, with 15 bases spanning the gap. Germline CDR1 and CDR2: MGHRA and YSYEKL. CDR3 length equals 16 residues. The CDR3 region has the DNA TGCGCCAGCAGCCAAGTATTCCGGCGGTTAGAAGAGACCCAGTACTTC. As protein: CASSQVFRRLEETQYF.

The chain uses TRBV7-8 and TRBJ2-7; D not resolved. CDR1 and CDR2 from the germline V gene are SGHVS and FQNEAQ. This CDR3 has 15 residues. Trimming removed 5 bases at V and 4 bases at J, with 18 bases between. The CDR3 loop is CASSAVLGLEYEQYF. In DNA, the CDR3 is TGTGCCAGCAGCGCGGTCCTAGGGCTGGAGTACGAGCAGTACTTC.

The rearrangement links TRBV30 to TRBJ2-7; D possibly matches TRBD1 or TRBD2 (6 bases each). The CDR3 is 13 amino acids. Trimming removed 0 bases from V and 6 bases from J, with 12 bases in between. CDR1 and CDR2 from the germline V gene are GTSNPN and SVGIG (reference sequence). The CDR3 sequence is CAWSVRDTTEQYF. As DNA, the CDR3 is TGTGCCTGGAGTGTGCGGGACACAACCGAGCAGTACTTC. The variable domain in full, completed from reference TRBV30 and TRBJ2-7, reads SQTIHQWPATLVQPVGSPLSLECTVEGTSNPNLYWYRQAAGRGLQLLFYSVGIGQISSEVPQNLSASRPQDRQFILSSKKLLLSDSGFYLCAWSVRDTTEQYFGPGTRLTVT.

This chain connects TRBV20-1 to TRBJ1-5, with a weak D call TRBD1 (5 bases). The germline CDR1 and CDR2 sequences are DFQATT and SNEGSKA (reference sequence). The CDR3 totals 13 residues. Trimming took 5 bases from V and 2 from J, leaving 10 bases between them. Here the CDR3 DNA reads TGCAGTGCTCGGGACCACGGCAATCAGCCCCAGCATTTT. This gives the protein CSARDHGNQPQHF.

In its sample, this clonotype was seen a few times. J is TRBJ2-7 and V is TRBV7-2; D unresolved. The CDR3 runs 13 residues. From germline, CDR1 is SGHTA and CDR2 FQGNSA. V dropped 5 bases and J dropped 3 bases, with 11 bases sitting between them. CDR3 in DNA: TGTGCCAGCAGCGTTACAGTTGGCTACGAGCAGTACGTC. Its translation is CASSVTVGYEQYV.

This clonotype was recorded a few times. The chain couples TRBV5-1 to TRBJ1-2; D is ambiguous. This CDR3 has 13 residues. V shed 3 bases and J shed 8 bases, with 14 bases lying between them. The germline V gene encodes CDR1 SGHRS and CDR2 YFSETQ. This chain's CDR3 is CASSSGQVGGYTF. The DNA of the CDR3 is TGCGCCAGCAGCTCTGGGCAGGTCGGCGGCTACACCTTC.

The J gene is TRBJ2-3, the V gene TRBV7-9; no clear D. Per germline, CDR1 SEHNR and CDR2 FQNEAQ (reference sequence). The CDR3 loop spans 15 amino acids. The V end lost 4 bases, the J end lost 5 bases, and 16 bases lay between the germline ends. DNA for the CDR3: TGTGCCAGCAGCTCCCCCACCGGAATGGGAGATACGCAGTATTTT. It translates to CASSSPTGMGDTQYF.

The chain is built from TRBV12-3 or TRBV12-4 and TRBJ1-1; a possible D gene is TRBD1 (6 bases). CDR3 size: 14 residues. V was cut by 3 bases and J by 2 bases, with 10 bases left in between. The CDR3 spells CASSFGRGNTEAFF. The DNA of the CDR3 is TGTGCCAGCAGTTTCGGCAGGGGAAACACTGAAGCTTTCTTT.

This clonotype was seen a few times. The chain couples TRBV7-9 to TRBJ2-3; 13 bases match TRBD2. Germline values: CDR1 SEHNR, CDR2 FQNEAQ (reference sequence). The CDR3 runs 16 residues. After removal of 2 bases from V and 3 bases from J, the junction contained 2 bases not matched to a gene. Written as DNA, the CDR3 is TGTGCCAGCAGCTTAACTAGCGGGGGGGCGACAGATACGCAGTATTTT. It yields the protein CASSLTSGGATDTQYF. The whole variable domain, remainder taken from reference TRBV7-9 and TRBJ2-3, is DTGVSQNPRHKITKRGQNVTFRCDPISEHNRLYWYRQTLGQGPEFLTYFQNEAQLEKSRLLSDRFSAERPKGSFSTLEIQRTEQGDSAMYLCASSLTSGGATDTQYFGPGTRLTVL.

This clonotype was detected a few times. The chain has TRBV10-3 and TRBJ2-7; 8 nucleotides match TRBD2. This CDR3 comprises 17 residues. Germline V gene lookup returns CDR1 ENHRY and CDR2 SYGVKD. The trim removed 6 bases at V and 2 bases at J, leaving 15 bases unmatched. In nucleotides, the CDR3 is TGTGCCATCAGCTCTTCTACGGCGAGCGGGGGTCCCTACGAGCAGTACTTC. Translated, it gives CAISSSTASGGPYEQYF.

This clonotype was detected a few times. The genes are TRBV5-1 and TRBJ2-1, with 12 bases that match TRBD2. The V gene end was trimmed by 2 bases and the J gene end by 8 bases; junction bases not matched to a gene: 8. CDR3 size: 16 residues. Germline CDR1 and CDR2: SGHRS and YFSETQ. The CDR3 DNA reads as TGCGCCAGCAGCTTTAACCCTAGCGGGGGGGCCTATGAGCAGTTCTTC. Protein sequence: CASSFNPSGGAYEQFF. The variable domain in full, with the rest retrieved from reference TRBV5-1 and TRBJ2-1, is KAGVTQTPRYLIKTRGQQVTLSCSPISGHRSVSWYQQTPGQGLQFLFEYFSETQRNKGNFPGRFSGRQFSNSRSEMNVSTLELGDSALYLCASSFNPSGGAYEQFFGPGTRLTVL.

The rearrangement joins TRBV24-1 to TRBJ2-1, with D hard to call. V was cut by 4 bases and J by 8 bases, with 11 bases left in between. The CDR3 is made up of 13 amino acids. The germline CDR1 and CDR2 sequences are KGHDR and SFDVKD. CDR3 loop: CATSDRRSHEQFF. The CDR3 DNA follows: TGTGCCACCAGTGACCGCAGGAGCCATGAGCAGTTCTTC.